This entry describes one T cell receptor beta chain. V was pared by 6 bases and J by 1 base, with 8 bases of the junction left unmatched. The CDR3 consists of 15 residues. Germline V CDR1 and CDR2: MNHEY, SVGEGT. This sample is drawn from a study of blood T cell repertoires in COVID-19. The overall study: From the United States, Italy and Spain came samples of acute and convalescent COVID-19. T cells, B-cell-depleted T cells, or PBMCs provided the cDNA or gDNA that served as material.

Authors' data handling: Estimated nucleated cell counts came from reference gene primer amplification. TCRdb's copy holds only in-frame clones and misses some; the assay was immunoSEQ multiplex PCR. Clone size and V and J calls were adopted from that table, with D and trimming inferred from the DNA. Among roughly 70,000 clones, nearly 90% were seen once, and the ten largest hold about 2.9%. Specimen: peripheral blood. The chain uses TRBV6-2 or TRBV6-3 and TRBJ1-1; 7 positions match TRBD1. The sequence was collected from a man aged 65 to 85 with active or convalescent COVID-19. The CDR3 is CASSSLPGGNTEAFF. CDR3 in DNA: TGTGCCAGCAGCTCTCTACCAGGGGGGAACACTGAAGCTTTCTTT.